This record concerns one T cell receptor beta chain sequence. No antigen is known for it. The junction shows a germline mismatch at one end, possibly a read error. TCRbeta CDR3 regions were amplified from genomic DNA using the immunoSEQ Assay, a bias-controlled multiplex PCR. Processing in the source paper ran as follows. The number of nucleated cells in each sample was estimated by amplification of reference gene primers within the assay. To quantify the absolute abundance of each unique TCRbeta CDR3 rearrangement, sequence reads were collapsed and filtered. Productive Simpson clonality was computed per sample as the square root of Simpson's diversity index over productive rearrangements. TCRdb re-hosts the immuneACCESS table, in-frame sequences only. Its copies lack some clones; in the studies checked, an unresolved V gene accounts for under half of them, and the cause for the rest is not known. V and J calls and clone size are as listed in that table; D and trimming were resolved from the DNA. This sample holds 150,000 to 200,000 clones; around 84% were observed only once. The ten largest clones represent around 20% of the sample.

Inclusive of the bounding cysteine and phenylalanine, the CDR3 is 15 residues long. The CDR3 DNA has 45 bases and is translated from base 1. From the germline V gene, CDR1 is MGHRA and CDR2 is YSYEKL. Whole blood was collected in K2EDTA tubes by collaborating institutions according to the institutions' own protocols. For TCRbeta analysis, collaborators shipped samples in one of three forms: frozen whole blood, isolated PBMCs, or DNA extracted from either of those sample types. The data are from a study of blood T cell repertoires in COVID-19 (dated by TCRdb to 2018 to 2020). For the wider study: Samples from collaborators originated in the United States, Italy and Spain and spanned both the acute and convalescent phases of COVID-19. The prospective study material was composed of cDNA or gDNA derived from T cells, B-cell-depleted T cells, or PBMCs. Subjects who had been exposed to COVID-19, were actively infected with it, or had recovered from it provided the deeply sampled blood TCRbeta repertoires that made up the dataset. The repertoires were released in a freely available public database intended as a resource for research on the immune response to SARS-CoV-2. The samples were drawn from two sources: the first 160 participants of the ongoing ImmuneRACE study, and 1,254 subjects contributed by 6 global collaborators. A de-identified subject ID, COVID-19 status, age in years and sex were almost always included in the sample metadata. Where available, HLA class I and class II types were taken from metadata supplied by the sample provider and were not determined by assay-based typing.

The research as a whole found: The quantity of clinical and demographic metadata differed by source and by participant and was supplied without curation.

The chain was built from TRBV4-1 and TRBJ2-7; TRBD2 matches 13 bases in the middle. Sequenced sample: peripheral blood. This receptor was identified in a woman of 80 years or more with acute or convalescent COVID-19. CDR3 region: CAGSQGLAGAYEQYF. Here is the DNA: TGCGCCGGCAGCCAAGGACTAGCGGGAGCGTACGAGCAGTACTTC.